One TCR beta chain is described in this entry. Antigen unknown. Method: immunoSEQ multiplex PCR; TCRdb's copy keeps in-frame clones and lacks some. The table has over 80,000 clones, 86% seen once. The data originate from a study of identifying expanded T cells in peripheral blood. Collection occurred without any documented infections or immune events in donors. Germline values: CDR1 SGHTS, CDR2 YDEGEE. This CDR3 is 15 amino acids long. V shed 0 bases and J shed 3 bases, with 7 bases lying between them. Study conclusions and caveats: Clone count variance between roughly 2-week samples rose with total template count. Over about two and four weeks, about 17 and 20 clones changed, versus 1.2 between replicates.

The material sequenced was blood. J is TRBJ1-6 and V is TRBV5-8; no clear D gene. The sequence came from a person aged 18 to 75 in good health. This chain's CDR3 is CASSLDSGYNSPLHF. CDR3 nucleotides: TGTGCCAGCAGCTTGGACTCGGGCTATAATTCACCCCTCCACTTT. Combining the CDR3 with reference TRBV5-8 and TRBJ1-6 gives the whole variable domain EAGVTQSPTHLIKTRGQQATLRCSPISGHTSVYWYQQALGLGLQFLLWYDEGEERNRGNFPPRFSGRQFPNYSSELNVNALELEDSALYLCASSLDSGYNSPLHFGNGTRLTVT.